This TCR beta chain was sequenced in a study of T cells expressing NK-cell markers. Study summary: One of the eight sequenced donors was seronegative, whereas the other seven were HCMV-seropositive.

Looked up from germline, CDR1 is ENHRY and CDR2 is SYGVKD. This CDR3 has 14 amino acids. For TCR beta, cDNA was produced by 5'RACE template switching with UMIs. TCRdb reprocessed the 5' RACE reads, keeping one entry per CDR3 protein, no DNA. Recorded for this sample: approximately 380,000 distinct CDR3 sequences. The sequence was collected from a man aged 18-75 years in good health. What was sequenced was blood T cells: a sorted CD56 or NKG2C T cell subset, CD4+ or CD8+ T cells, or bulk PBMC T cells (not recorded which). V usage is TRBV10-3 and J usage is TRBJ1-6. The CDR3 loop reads CAIGVSSYNSPLHF.